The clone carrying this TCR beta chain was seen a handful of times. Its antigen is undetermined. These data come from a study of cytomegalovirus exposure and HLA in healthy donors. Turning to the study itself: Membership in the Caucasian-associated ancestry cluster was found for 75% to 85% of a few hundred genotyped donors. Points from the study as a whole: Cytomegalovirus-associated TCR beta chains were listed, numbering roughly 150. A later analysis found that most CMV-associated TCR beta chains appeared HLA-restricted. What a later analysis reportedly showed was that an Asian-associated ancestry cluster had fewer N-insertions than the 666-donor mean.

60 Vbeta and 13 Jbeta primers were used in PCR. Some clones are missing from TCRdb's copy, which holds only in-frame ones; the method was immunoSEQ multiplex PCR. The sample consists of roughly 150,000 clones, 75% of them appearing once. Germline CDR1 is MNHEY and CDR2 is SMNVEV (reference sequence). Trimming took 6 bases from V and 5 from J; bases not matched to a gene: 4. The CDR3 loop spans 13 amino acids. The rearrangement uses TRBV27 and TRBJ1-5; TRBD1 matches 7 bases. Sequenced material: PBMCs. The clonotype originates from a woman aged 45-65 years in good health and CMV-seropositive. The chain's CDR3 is CASRFQGDQPQHF. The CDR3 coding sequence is TGTGCCAGCAGGTTCCAGGGGGATCAGCCCCAGCATTTT.